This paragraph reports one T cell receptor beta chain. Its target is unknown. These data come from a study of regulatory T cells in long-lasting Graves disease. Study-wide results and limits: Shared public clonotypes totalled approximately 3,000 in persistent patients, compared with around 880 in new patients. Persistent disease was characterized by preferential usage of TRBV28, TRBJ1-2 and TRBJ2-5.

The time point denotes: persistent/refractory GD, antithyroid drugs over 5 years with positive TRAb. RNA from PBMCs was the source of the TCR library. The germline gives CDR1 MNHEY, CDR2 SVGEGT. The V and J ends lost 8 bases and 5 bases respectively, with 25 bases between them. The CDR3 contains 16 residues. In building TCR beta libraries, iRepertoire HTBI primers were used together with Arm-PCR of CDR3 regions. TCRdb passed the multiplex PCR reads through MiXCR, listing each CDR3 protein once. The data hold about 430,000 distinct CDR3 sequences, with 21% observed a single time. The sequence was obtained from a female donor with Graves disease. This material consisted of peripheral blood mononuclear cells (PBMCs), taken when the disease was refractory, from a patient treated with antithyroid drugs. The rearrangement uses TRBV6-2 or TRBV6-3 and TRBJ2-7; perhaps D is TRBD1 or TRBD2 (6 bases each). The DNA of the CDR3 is TGTGCCAGCCACCGACGGGACTCCGGGACAAGCCACGAGCAGTACTTC. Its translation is CASHRRDSGTSHEQYF.